The 4 T cell receptor beta chains below all came from one sample that was sequenced in a study of T cell responses to AZD1222 COVID-19 vaccine. Using immunoSEQ multiplex PCR, the repertoire was profiled, and TCRdb retains in-frame clones only, with some absent. The sample has over 70,000 clones; more than 70% are singletons. The sequenced sample was peripheral blood, obtained 28 days after the second AZD1222 dose. The receptor set was obtained from an adult who received the AZD1222 COVID-19 vaccine.

The V and J genes are TRBV27 and TRBJ1-5, with a weak D call TRBD1 (5 bases). The CDR3 loop spans 17 amino acids. The V end was cut by 7 bases, the J end by 0 bases, with 19 bases between. The V gene's germline CDR1 is MNHEY and CDR2 SMNVEV (reference sequence). The CDR3 sequence: CASKGGPGGGSNQPQHF. CDR3 nucleotides: TGTGCCAGCAAGGGCGGGCCTGGGGGGGGTAGCAATCAGCCCCAGCATTTT.

The V call is TRBV6-2 or TRBV6-3, the J call TRBJ1-1; unclear D gene. The CDR3 covers 15 residues. CDR1 is MNHEY, CDR2 SVGEGT, per germline. Trimming removed 1 base at V and 5 bases at J, with 14 bases between. CDR3 region: CASSYLLESLTEAFF. The CDR3 DNA reads TGTGCCAGCAGTTACTTACTAGAGAGTTTAACTGAAGCTTTCTTT.

The J gene is TRBJ1-4, the V gene TRBV5-1; 11 bases fit TRBD1. Germline CDR1 SGHRS, CDR2 YFSETQ. With V trimmed by 4 bases and J by 8 bases, 4 bases remained unmatched. This CDR3 contains 14 residues. CDR3 in DNA: TGCGCCAGCAGCCAGGGACAGGGGGGCGAAAAACTGTTTTTT. This encodes CASSQGQGGEKLFF. The full variable domain, its missing parts supplied by reference TRBV5-1 and TRBJ1-4, is KAGVTQTPRYLIKTRGQQVTLSCSPISGHRSVSWYQQTPGQGLQFLFEYFSETQRNKGNFPGRFSGRQFSNSRSEMNVSTLELGDSALYLCASSQGQGGEKLFFGSGTQLSVL.

This chain joins TRBV29-1 and TRBJ2-3; 8 bases align to TRBD2. CDR1 SQVTM and CDR2 ANQGSEA come from the germline V gene. The CDR3 spans 13 residues. Losses at the gene ends were 4 bases for V and 3 bases for J; bases not matched to a gene: 3. The DNA of the CDR3 is TGCAGCGTTGGATTAGCGGGGACAGATACGCAGTATTTT. Protein product: CSVGLAGTDTQYF.